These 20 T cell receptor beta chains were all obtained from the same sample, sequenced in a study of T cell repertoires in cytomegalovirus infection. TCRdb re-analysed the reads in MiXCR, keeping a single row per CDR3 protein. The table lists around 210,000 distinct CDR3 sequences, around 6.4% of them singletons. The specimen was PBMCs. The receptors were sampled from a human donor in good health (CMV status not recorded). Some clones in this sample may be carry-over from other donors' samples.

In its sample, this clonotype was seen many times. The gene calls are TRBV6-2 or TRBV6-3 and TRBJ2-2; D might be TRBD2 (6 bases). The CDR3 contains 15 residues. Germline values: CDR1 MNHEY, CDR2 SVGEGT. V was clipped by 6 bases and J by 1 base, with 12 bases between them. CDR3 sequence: CASRRQGGNTGELFF. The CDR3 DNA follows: TGTGCCAGCAGGCGGCAGGGAGGGAACACCGGGGAGCTGTTTTTT.

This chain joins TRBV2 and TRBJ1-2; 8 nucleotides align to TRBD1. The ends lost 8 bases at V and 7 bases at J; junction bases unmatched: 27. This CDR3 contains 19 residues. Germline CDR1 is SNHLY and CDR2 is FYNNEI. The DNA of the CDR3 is TGTGCCAGCCGTCTCTCCCCCATCCCGAATAGACAGGGGTCGCGTGGCTACACCTTC. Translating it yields CASRLSPIPNRQGSRGYTF.

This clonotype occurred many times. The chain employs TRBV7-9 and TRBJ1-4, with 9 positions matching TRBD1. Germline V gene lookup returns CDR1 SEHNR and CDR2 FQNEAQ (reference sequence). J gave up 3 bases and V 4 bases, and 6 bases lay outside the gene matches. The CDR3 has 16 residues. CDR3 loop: CASSSGQGTANEKLFF. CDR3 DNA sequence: TGTGCCAGCAGCTCCGGACAGGGGACGGCTAATGAAAAACTGTTTTTT.

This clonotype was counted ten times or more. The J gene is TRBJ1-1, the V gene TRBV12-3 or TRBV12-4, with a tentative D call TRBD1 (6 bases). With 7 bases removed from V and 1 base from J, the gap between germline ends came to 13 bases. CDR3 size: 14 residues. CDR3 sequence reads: CASILGGANTEAFF. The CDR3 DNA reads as TGTGCCAGCATCCTTGGGGGGGCGAACACTGAAGCTTTCTTT.

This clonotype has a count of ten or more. The CDR3 sequence: CASRLRRENTEAFF. The CDR3 DNA follows: TGTGCCAGCAGACTCAGACGGGAGAACACTGAAGCTTTCTTT. The chain has TRBV28 and TRBJ1-1, with unresolved D. This CDR3 is built from 14 residues. The V gene lost 6 bases and the J gene lost 1 base, with 12 bases spanning the gap. Germline V lookup: CDR1 MDHEN, CDR2 SYDVKM.

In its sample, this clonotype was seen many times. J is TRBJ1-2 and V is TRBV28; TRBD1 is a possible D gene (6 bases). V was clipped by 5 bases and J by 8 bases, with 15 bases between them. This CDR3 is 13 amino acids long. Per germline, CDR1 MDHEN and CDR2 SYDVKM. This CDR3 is CASSNPGGFGYTF. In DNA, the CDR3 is TGTGCCAGCAGTAACCCGGGGGGCTTCGGCTACACCTTC.

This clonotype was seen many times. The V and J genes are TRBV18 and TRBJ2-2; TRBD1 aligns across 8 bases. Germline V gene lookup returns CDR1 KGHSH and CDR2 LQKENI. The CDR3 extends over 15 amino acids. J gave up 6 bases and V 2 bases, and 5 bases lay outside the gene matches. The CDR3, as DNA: TGTGCCAGCTCACCAGACGACAGGGGCGCCGGGGAGCTGTTTTTT. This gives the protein CASSPDDRGAGELFF.

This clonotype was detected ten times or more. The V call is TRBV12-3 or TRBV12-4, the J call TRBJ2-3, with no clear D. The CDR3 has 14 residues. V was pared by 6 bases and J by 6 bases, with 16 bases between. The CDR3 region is CASSPPRPRDTQYF. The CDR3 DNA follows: TGTGCCAGCAGCCCTCCCCGGCCAAGGGATACGCAGTATTTT.

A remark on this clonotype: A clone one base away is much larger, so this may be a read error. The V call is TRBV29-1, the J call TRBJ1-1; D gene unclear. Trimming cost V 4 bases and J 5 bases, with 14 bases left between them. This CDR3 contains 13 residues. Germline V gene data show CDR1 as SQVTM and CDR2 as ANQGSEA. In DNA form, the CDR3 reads TGCAGCGTTGCGTGGAGGATAGGGACTGAAGCTTTCTTT. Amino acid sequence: CSVAWRIGTEAFF.

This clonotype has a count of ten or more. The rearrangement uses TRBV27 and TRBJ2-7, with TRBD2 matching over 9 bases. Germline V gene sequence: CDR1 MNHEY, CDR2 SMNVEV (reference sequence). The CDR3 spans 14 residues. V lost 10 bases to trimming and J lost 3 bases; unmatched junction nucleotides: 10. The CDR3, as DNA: TGTGCCACCAGACGAATAGCGGGGGTCTACGAGCAGTACTTC. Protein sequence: CATRRIAGVYEQYF.

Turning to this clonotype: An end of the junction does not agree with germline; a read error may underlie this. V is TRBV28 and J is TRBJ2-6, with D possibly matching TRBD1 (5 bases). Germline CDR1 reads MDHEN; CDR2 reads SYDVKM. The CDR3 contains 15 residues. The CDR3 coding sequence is TGTGCCAGCAGTGGCGGAAGCTCTGGGGCCAACATCCTGACTTTC. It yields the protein CASSGGSSGANILTF. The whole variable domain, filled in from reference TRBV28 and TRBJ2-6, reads DVKVTQSSRYLVKRTGEKVFLECVQDMDHENMFWYRQDPGLGLRLIYFSYDVKMKEKGDIPEGYSVSREKKERFSLILESASTNQTSMYLCASSGGSSGANILTFGAGSRLTVL.

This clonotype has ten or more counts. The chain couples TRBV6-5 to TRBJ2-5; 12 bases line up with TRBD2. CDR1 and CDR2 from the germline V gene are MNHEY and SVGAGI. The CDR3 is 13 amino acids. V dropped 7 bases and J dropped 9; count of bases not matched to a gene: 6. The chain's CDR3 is CASTITSGGSQYF. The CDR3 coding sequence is TGTGCCAGCACCATAACTAGCGGGGGGTCCCAGTACTTC.

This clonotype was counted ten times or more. The CDR3 sequence: CSVMAGAPYEQYF. CDR3 sequence (DNA): TGCAGCGTGATGGCAGGGGCGCCCTACGAGCAGTACTTC. The chain employs TRBV29-1 and TRBJ2-7, with D possibly being TRBD1 (6 bases). Germline V lookup: CDR1 SQVTM, CDR2 ANQGSEA. The CDR3 covers 13 residues. Trimming took 6 bases from V and 2 from J, leaving 14 bases between them.

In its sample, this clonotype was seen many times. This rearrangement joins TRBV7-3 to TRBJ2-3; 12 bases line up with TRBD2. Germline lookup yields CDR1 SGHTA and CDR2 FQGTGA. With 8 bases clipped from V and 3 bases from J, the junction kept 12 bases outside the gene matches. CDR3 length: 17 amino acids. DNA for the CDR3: TGTGCCAGCTCTACTAGCGGGGGGTACCCATCGACAGATACGCAGTATTTT. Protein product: CASSTSGGYPSTDTQYF.

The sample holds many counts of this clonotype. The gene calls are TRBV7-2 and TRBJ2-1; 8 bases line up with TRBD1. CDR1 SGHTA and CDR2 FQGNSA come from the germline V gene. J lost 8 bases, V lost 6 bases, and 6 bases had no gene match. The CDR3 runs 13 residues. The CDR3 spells CASSSRGRDEQFF. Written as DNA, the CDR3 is TGTGCCAGCAGTTCCAGGGGGCGCGATGAGCAGTTCTTC.

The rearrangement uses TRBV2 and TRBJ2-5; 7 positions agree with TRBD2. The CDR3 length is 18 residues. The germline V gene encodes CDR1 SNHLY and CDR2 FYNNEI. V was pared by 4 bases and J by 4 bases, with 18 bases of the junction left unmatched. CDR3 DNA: TGTGCCAGCAGTGCGGGAAGTCTGGCGGGGGAGTTCCTAGAGACCCAGTACTTC. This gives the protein CASSAGSLAGEFLETQYF.

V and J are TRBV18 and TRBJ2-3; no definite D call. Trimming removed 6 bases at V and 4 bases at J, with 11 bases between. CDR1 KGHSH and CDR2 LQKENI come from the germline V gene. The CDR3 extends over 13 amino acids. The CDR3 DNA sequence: TGTGCCAGCTCTCCGGTGGGCGCAGATACGCAGTATTTT. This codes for CASSPVGADTQYF.

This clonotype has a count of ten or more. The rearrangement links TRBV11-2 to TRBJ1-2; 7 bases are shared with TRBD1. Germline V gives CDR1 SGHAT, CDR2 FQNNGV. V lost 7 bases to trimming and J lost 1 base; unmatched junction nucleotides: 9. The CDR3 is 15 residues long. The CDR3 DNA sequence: TGTGCCAGCACCCCCGGGACAGAGGATAACTATGGCTACACCTTC. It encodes CASTPGTEDNYGYTF.

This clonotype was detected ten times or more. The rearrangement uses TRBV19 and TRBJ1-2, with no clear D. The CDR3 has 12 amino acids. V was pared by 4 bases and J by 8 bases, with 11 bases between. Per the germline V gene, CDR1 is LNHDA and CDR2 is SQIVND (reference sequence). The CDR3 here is CASSKEGSGYTF. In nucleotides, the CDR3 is TGTGCCAGTAGTAAGGAAGGGAGCGGCTACACCTTC. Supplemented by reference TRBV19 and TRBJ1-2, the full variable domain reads DGGITQSPKYLFRKEGQNVTLSCEQNLNHDAMYWYRQDPGQGLRLIYYSQIVNDFQKGDIAEGYSVSREKKESFPLTVTSAQKNPTAFYLCASSKEGSGYTFGSGTRLTVV.

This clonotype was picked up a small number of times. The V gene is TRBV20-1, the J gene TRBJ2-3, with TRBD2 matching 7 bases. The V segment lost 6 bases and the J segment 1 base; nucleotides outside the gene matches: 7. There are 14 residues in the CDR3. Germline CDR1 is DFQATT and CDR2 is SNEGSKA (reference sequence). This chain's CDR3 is CSARDYSGTDTQYF. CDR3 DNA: TGCAGTGCAAGGGACTATTCTGGCACAGATACGCAGTATTTT.